Below, 26 T cell receptor beta chains from the same sample are listed, as sequenced in a study of cytomegalovirus exposure and HLA in healthy donors. Primers for the PCR totalled 60 Vbeta and 13 Jbeta. This table comes from immunoSEQ multiplex PCR, and its TCRdb copy is limited to in-frame clones, with some not included. The sample consists of some 170,000 clones, roughly 76% of them appearing once. Input material: PBMCs. These receptors were obtained from a young woman in good health and CMV-seropositive.

The V call is TRBV20-1, the J call TRBJ2-1; no definite D call. Trimming shortened V by 3 bases and J by 8 bases, and 8 bases separated the two germline ends. The CDR3 totals 11 residues. Germline V lookup: CDR1 DFQATT, CDR2 SNEGSKA (reference sequence). CDR3: CSASRRDEQFF. The CDR3 DNA follows: TGCAGTGCTAGTCGTCGGGATGAGCAGTTCTTC.

The chain joins TRBV27 to TRBJ2-5; TRBD1 aligns across 10 bases. Germline V gene lookup returns CDR1 MNHEY and CDR2 SMNVEV (reference sequence). The ends lost 6 bases at V and 5 bases at J; junction bases unmatched: 9. The CDR3 covers 15 residues. The CDR3 DNA reads as TGTGCCAGCAGATGGGAGACAGGGGGCCTGGAGACCCAGTACTTC. Translation: CASRWETGGLETQYF.

This sequence joins TRBV5-1 and TRBJ2-7, with 14 bases that match TRBD2. This CDR3 comprises 16 residues. V was pared by 0 bases and J by 7 bases, with 6 bases of the junction left unmatched. Per the germline V gene, CDR1 is SGHRS and CDR2 is YFSETQ. The CDR3 DNA sequence: TGCGCCAGCAGCTTGGCCTTGAGGACTAGCGGGGGGGAGCAGTACTTC. It codes for CASSLALRTSGGEQYF.

This clone was counted once. The chain employs TRBV5-1 and TRBJ1-5; D perhaps matches TRBD1 (6 bases). Germline CDR1 reads SGHRS; CDR2 reads YFSETQ. Trimming stripped 1 base from V and 3 bases from J, with 11 bases between. The CDR3 runs 15 residues. CDR3 loop: CASSLFSGVNQPQHF. The CDR3 DNA is TGCGCCAGCAGCTTGTTCTCAGGGGTCAATCAGCCCCAGCATTTT.

The chain recombines TRBV6-1 with TRBJ1-5; tentatively, D is TRBD1 (6 bases). The germline CDR1 and CDR2 sequences are MNHNS and SASEGT. V dropped 6 bases and J dropped 6 bases, with 18 bases sitting between them. The CDR3 loop spans 15 amino acids. The CDR3 DNA is TGTGCCAGCAGCAAAGGACAAGGGGGAGCTCAGCCCCAGCATTTT. It codes for CASSKGQGGAQPQHF.

This sequence joins TRBV4-3 and TRBJ1-2, with D hard to call. CDR1 and CDR2 from the germline V gene are LGHNA and YSLEER. There are 14 residues in the CDR3. V shed 3 bases and J shed 5 bases, with 13 bases lying between them. Here the CDR3 DNA reads TGCGCCAGCAGCCAGGGCAACGGCGGGTATGGCTACACCTTC. It translates to CASSQGNGGYGYTF.

The chain uses TRBV10-1 and TRBJ1-1; D possibly corresponds to TRBD1 (6 bases). The V gene lost 0 bases and the J gene lost 5 bases, with 10 bases spanning the gap. CDR1 WNHNN and CDR2 SYGVQD come from the germline V gene (reference sequence). The CDR3 extends over 14 amino acids. The CDR3 DNA is TGCGCCAGCAGTGAGTCCCAGGGGAGTACTGAAGCTTTCTTT. Translating it yields CASSESQGSTEAFF.

Notes on this clone: One end of the junction is discordant with germline, which a read error may explain. The V and J genes are TRBV6-5 and TRBJ2-5; a possible D gene is TRBD2 (6 bases). Looked up from germline, CDR1 is MNHEY and CDR2 is SVGAGI. The CDR3 spans 15 residues. Here the CDR3 DNA reads TGTGACAGCAGTCAGACCCGGGGGAGGCAAGAGACCCAGTACTTC. Its protein product is CDSSQTRGRQETQYF.

The rearrangement uses TRBV15 and TRBJ1-4; 12 bases are a match to TRBD1. The CDR3 is made up of 14 amino acids. CDR1 is LNHNV and CDR2 is YYDKDF in the germline V gene (reference sequence). Trimming cost V 6 bases and J 10 bases; bases outside gene matches: 6. CDR3 in amino acids: CATRTGTGGAKLFF. The CDR3 coding sequence is TGTGCCACCAGGACCGGGACAGGGGGCGCAAAACTGTTTTTT. The full variable domain, rest sourced from reference TRBV15 and TRBJ1-4, is DAMVIQNPRYQVTQFGKPVTLSCSQTLNHNVMYWYQQKSSQAPKLLFHYYDKDFNNEADTPDNFQSRRPNTSFCFLDIRSPGLGDTAMYLCATRTGTGGAKLFFGSGTQLSVL.

This chain uses TRBV6-6 with TRBJ2-1; possible D gene TRBD2, 7 bases. Germline V lookup: CDR1 MNHNY, CDR2 SVGAGI (reference sequence). V gave up 8 bases and J gave up 6 bases, with 17 bases separating them. The CDR3 loop spans 14 amino acids. The CDR3 sequence is CASSVGGGTNEQFF. The CDR3 DNA reads as TGTGCCAGCTCTGTGGGGGGGGGCACCAATGAGCAGTTCTTC.

The V call is TRBV7-2, the J call TRBJ2-3; tentatively, D is TRBD2 (6 bases). The CDR3 spans 16 residues. From germline, CDR1 is SGHTA and CDR2 FQGNSA. V was clipped by 2 bases and J by 1 base, with 13 bases between them. CDR3 residues: CASSLSPGLGTDTQYF. CDR3 coding DNA: TGTGCCAGCAGCTTATCCCCGGGACTGGGCACAGATACGCAGTATTTT.

This rearrangement joins TRBV13 to TRBJ1-1; D uncertain. V lost 5 bases, J lost 3 bases, and 19 bases lay in between. CDR3 length: 16 residues. In germline, CDR1 is PRHDT, CDR2 FYEKMQ (reference sequence). The CDR3 sequence: CASSPREGSKDTEAFF. The DNA for the CDR3 is TGTGCCAGCAGCCCGCGGGAGGGTAGTAAGGACACTGAAGCTTTCTTT.

The J gene is TRBJ1-2, the V gene TRBV7-9, with D uncertain. Germline-derived CDR1 and CDR2 are SEHNR and FQNEAQ (reference sequence). V was clipped by 1 base and J by 3 bases, with 15 bases between them. This CDR3 region has 16 residues. CDR3 residues: CASSLVALPGDYGYTF. CDR3 coding DNA: TGTGCCAGCAGCTTAGTAGCCCTCCCGGGTGACTATGGCTACACCTTC.

CDR3 in DNA: TGTGCCAGCAGTAGAGTCCGGGACAGGGCGAATGAAGCTTTCTTT. It encodes CASSRVRDRANEAFF. V and J are TRBV6-6 and TRBJ1-1; TRBD1 matches at 9 bases. From germline, CDR1 is MNHNY and CDR2 SVGAGI (reference sequence). After removal of 5 bases from V and 7 bases from J, the junction contained 11 bases not matched to a gene. The CDR3 has 15 residues.

The chain couples TRBV15 to TRBJ2-7; the D gene is possibly TRBD1 (6 bases). V shed 1 base and J shed 6 bases, with 22 bases lying between them. Germline-derived CDR1 and CDR2 are LNHNV and YYDKDF (reference sequence). CDR3 length: 17 amino acids. Here the CDR3 reads CATSRGRMTGAVSEQYF. DNA for the CDR3: TGTGCCACCAGCAGAGGAAGAATGACAGGCGCAGTCTCCGAGCAGTACTTC.

This chain links TRBV28 with TRBJ1-5, with D perhaps matching TRBD1 (6 bases). V was trimmed by 4 bases and J by 3 bases, leaving 19 bases between them. The CDR3 is 17 amino acids. Germline V gene sequence: CDR1 MDHEN, CDR2 SYDVKM. In DNA form, the CDR3 reads TGTGCCAGCAGTTCTAAAGGTCTCAGGGGATCCAATCAGCCCCAGCATTTT. Protein product: CASSSKGLRGSNQPQHF.

The rearrangement uses TRBV7-2 and TRBJ2-3; TRBD2 matches at 14 bases. V trimming: 3 bases; J trimming: 5 bases; junction bases outside the gene matches: 10. The germline V gene has CDR1 SGHTA and CDR2 FQGNSA. The CDR3 totals 18 residues. CDR3 loop: CASSFRPGTSGGGDTQYF. In DNA form, the CDR3 reads TGTGCCAGCAGCTTCCGACCAGGGACTAGCGGGGGTGGAGATACGCAGTATTTT.

The chain is built from TRBV28 and TRBJ1-2; TRBD1 agrees at 10 bases. CDR3 length: 15 amino acids. Germline lookup yields CDR1 MDHEN and CDR2 SYDVKM. The ends lost 5 bases at V and 3 bases at J; junction bases unmatched: 6. CDR3 residues: CASSPAGTGDYGYTF. Written as DNA, the CDR3 is TGTGCCAGCAGTCCAGCCGGGACAGGGGACTATGGCTACACCTTC.

The chain recombines TRBV11-2 with TRBJ1-2; 7 nucleotides match TRBD1. Trimming cost V 5 bases and J 3 bases; bases outside gene matches: 3. Germline V gives CDR1 SGHAT, CDR2 FQNNGV. The CDR3 extends over 13 amino acids. CDR3 DNA: TGTGCCAGCAGCCCTCAGGGGGACTATGGCTACACCTTC. Protein: CASSPQGDYGYTF. The full variable domain, completed using reference TRBV11-2 and TRBJ1-2, is EAGVAQSPRYKIIEKRQSVAFWCNPISGHATLYWYQQILGQGPKLLIQFQNNGVVDDSQLPKDRFSAERLKGVDSTLKIQPAKLEDSAVYLCASSPQGDYGYTFGSGTRLTVV.

This clone showed up just once. The rearrangement links TRBV11-2 to TRBJ2-3, with TRBD2 identical over 9 bases. The CDR3 runs to 15 residues. Per the germline V gene, CDR1 is SGHAT and CDR2 is FQNNGV. The J segment lost 1 base and the V segment lost 2 bases, leaving 1 base of the junction unmatched. CDR3 bases: TGTGCCAGCAGCTTACGCGGGGGGGGCACAGATACGCAGTATTTT. Amino acids: CASSLRGGGTDTQYF.

The V call is TRBV15, the J call TRBJ1-2; D possibly corresponds to TRBD1 (5 bases). V lost 6 bases and J lost 6, with 14 bases in between. Germline lookup yields CDR1 LNHNV and CDR2 YYDKDF (reference sequence). The CDR3 is made up of 13 amino acids. CDR3: CATSRLGRDGYTF. The CDR3 DNA follows: TGTGCCACCAGTCGACTGGGCAGGGATGGCTACACCTTC.

This clone was counted a single time. The chain combines TRBV5-1 with TRBJ2-7; perhaps TRBD2 as D (6 bases). Germline-derived CDR1 and CDR2 are SGHRS and YFSETQ. V lost 0 bases and J lost 0, with 10 bases in between. This CDR3 has 15 residues. The CDR3: CASSLDGGSSYEQYF. Here the CDR3 DNA reads TGCGCCAGCAGCTTGGATGGGGGGAGCTCCTACGAGCAGTACTTC. The variable domain in full, with the rest retrieved from reference TRBV5-1 and TRBJ2-7, is KAGVTQTPRYLIKTRGQQVTLSCSPISGHRSVSWYQQTPGQGLQFLFEYFSETQRNKGNFPGRFSGRQFSNSRSEMNVSTLELGDSALYLCASSLDGGSSYEQYFGPGTRLTVT.

The chain employs TRBV6-5 and TRBJ1-2; the D is unclear. The CDR3 sequence is 14 residues long. CDR1 MNHEY and CDR2 SVGAGI come from the germline V gene. The V end was cut by 3 bases, the J end by 6 bases, with 14 bases between. As DNA, the CDR3 is TGTGCCAGCAGTTATGGGCCACCAACCAATGGCTACACCTTC. Amino acids: CASSYGPPTNGYTF.

Points on this clone: Other DNA sequences of this sample code for an identical CDR3. This rearrangement joins TRBV5-1 to TRBJ1-1; D is unresolved. The CDR3 length is 14 residues. With 0 bases removed from V and 2 bases from J, the gap between germline ends came to 8 bases. The germline V gene encodes CDR1 SGHRS and CDR2 YFSETQ. Here the CDR3 reads CASSLGGLNTEAFF. The CDR3 coding sequence is TGCGCCAGCAGCTTGGGAGGGCTAAACACTGAAGCTTTCTTT.

The count of this clone is one. V and J are TRBV30 and TRBJ2-3; a weak D match, TRBD2 (6 bases). CDR1 and CDR2 (germline): GTSNPN, SVGIG (reference sequence). This CDR3 is 15 amino acids long. With 1 base removed from V and 6 bases from J, the gap between germline ends came to 17 bases. The CDR3 spells CAWSAYGDSRDTQYF. CDR3 bases: TGTGCCTGGAGTGCTTATGGGGACTCCCGCGATACGCAGTATTTT.

V gene TRBV5-4 combines with J gene TRBJ2-1; the match to TRBD1 covers 10 bases. Germline loops: CDR1 SGHNT, CDR2 YYREEE (reference sequence). The CDR3 is 15 amino acids. V lost 5 bases and J lost 2; bases outside the gene matches: 4. The CDR3, as DNA: TGTGCCAGCAGGTATGACAGGGGGCCCTACAATGAGCAGTTCTTC. Translating gives CASRYDRGPYNEQFF. Based on the CDR3 plus reference TRBV5-4 and TRBJ2-1, the full variable domain is ETGVTQSPTHLIKTRGQQVTLRCSSQSGHNTVSWYQQALGQGPQFIFQYYREEENGRGNFPPRFSGLQFPNYSSELNVNALELDDSALYLCASRYDRGPYNEQFFGPGTRLTVL.